This TCR beta chain was sequenced in a study of blood T cell repertoires in COVID-19. About the research overall: The United States, Italy and Spain provided the acute and convalescent COVID-19 samples.

This clone was counted a single time. In the original analysis: From reference gene primer amplification, estimates of nucleated cell counts were derived. Assay: immunoSEQ multiplex PCR; the TCRdb copy retains only in-frame clones and omits some. V and J calls and clone size are copied from that table; D and trimming were computed from the DNA. This sample has roughly 500,000 clones, with over 75% found just once. This TCR was sampled from a woman aged 35 to 49 who had recovered from COVID-19. The source material was PBMCs or T cells enriched from blood (not recorded which).

Here the CDR3 DNA reads TGTGCCAGCAGCTCCTTAGCGGCGCCTTACAATGAGCAGTTCTTC. Protein product: CASSSLAAPYNEQFF. This chain connects TRBV11-3 to TRBJ2-1, with TRBD2 as a possible D gene (6 bases). The germline V gene encodes CDR1 SGHNT and CDR2 YENEEA. V dropped 4 bases and J dropped 4 bases, with 14 bases sitting between them. The CDR3 totals 15 residues.